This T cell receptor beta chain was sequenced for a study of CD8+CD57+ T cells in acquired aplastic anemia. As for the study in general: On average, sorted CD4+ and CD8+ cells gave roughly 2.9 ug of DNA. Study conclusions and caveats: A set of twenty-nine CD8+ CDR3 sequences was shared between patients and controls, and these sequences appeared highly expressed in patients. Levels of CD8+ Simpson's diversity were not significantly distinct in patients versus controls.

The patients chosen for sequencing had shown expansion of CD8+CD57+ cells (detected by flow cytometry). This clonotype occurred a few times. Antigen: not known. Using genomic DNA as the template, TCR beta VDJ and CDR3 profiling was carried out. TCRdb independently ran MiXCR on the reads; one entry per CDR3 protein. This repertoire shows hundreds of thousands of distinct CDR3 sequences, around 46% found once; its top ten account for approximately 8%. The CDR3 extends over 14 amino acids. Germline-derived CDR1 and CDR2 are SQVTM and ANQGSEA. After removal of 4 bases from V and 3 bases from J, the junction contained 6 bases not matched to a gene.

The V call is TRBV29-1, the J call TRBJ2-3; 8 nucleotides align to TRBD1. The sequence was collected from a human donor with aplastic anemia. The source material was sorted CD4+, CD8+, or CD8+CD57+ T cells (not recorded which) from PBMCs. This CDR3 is CSVVGQGRTDTQYF. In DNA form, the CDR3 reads TGCAGCGTTGTAGGACAGGGCCGGACAGATACGCAGTATTTT.